This TCR beta chain was recorded in a study of shared clonotypes between healthy human individuals. The assay ran at deep level. This table comes from immunoSEQ multiplex PCR, and its TCRdb copy is limited to in-frame clones, with some not included. This sample yields some 1 million clones, of which roughly 80% are seen a single time; roughly 1.4% belongs to the top ten. V was pared by 2 bases and J by 4 bases, with 11 bases between. CDR1 is GTSNPN and CDR2 is SVGIG in the germline V gene (reference sequence). There are 13 residues in the CDR3. Turning to this clone: The antigen is unknown.

Notes on the study in general: Generally, naive subsets came out with larger estimated richness than memory subsets. Shared across several donors were 4% to 6% of the naive CD4 clonotypes.

Material for sequencing was memory CD4+ T cells sorted from blood. Subset here: CD45RA-negative fraction. This TCR came from a man between 18 and 35 years old in good health. This chain joins TRBV30 and TRBJ1-2; D is ambiguous. The CDR3 region is CAWSSERLYGYTF. The CDR3 coding sequence is TGTGCCTGGAGTTCGGAGAGACTCTATGGCTACACCTTC.